This note documents a single TCR beta chain sequence. This clone was seen more than once but under ten times. No cognate antigen has been identified for it. The sample holds no much larger clone one base away, and base qualities are not on file. The sample belongs to a study of beta chain features in type 1 diabetes (dated by TCRdb to about 2018). With respect to the entire study: No differences in mean age, gender distribution, total cell number or subset yield were found between patients and healthy donors. A total of 85 million to 140 million sorted cells were examined across all samples, and the number of cells per subset was strongly correlated with RNA yield. In the study, TCRB repertoires of sorted circulating CD4+ T cell subsets from recently diagnosed type 1 diabetes patients were compared with those of matched healthy donors. Naive and central memory subsets were obtained from all 30 or so donors, but regulatory and stem cell-like memory subsets were isolated from only 8 patients and roughly 8 healthy donors. Study-wide conclusions, independent of this receptor: A moderate but significant shortening of TCRB CDR3 length was observed in type 1 diabetes patients in all four CD4+ subsets. PCR might favor shorter templates, but patient and control samples were amplified and corrected together, so any skew would affect both groups equally. At VDJ recombination sites, type 1 diabetes patients had fewer insertions and more deleted nucleotides, which implies abnormalities in thymic rearrangement. Naive, central memory and regulatory TCRB repertoires appeared to be more similar among patients than among healthy donors. Because cDNA was sequenced instead of genomic DNA, highly expressing activated cells could be over-represented, though the groups showed no difference in activation or CD3 levels. Only small numbers of individuals were included in the HLA sub-analyses, which left unresolved whether HLA type had any influence on TCRB rearrangement.

Each donor gave one peripheral blood draw, averaging roughly 100 mL, which was collected into heparinised tubes. Naive, central memory, regulatory and stem cell-like memory CD4+ T cells were sorted on a BD FACSAria II using a panel including CD45RO, CCR7, CD25, CD127, CD95 and CD27. Every sorted population had a purity above 98%. PBMCs were isolated immediately by Lymphoprep density gradient centrifugation and stained directly without culture. So that batch effects would be minimized, each experiment stained and sorted samples in pairs, pairing one healthy donor with one patient. The entire amount of isolated RNA was reverse transcribed using the High Capacity cDNA Reverse Transcription Kit, so the sequenced TCRB transcripts were expressed ones. Naive, central memory and regulatory T cell samples underwent deep immunoSEQ sequencing, averaging around 3.9 million total reads per sample. Sorted cells were lysed in RLT buffer and RNA was extracted with DNase-treated RNeasy Micro or Mini kits, depending on cell number. Each cell subset was processed separately to prevent cross-contamination, with patient and healthy donor samples processed together. Using the immunoSEQ multiplex PCR, TCRB sequences were amplified from cDNA into 87-bp fragments spanning the CDR3 region. Amplicons were sequenced on the Illumina HiSeq platform. The original methods were these. Synthetic template baselines were used to correct PCR bias computationally, reads within Hamming distance 2 were collapsed together, and singletons that could not be merged were discarded. Reads were aligned to IMGT to assign V, D and J genes, CDR3 length, and insertions or deletions at six rearrangement sites. Within each subset, clonotype counts were normalized to sorted cell number, after which true diversity and Gini coefficients were computed with the tcR R package. Repertoire sharing was quantified using the overlap coefficient calculated on TCRB nucleotide sequences. TCRdb took this table from immuneACCESS and kept in-frame rearrangements with V and J called. Such tables lack part of the clones; where checked against another copy, unresolved V genes explain under half of the gap, and the rest is unexplained. That table is the source of V, J and clone size, and D and trimming were worked out from the DNA. Present in this sample are about 290,000 clones, 8% of which were seen just once. The ten largest clones take up 1% of the sample.

Via the germline V gene, CDR1 is SGHTA and CDR2 FQGNSA. The CDR3 holds 12 amino acids from the cysteine to the phenylalanine. Only the CDR3 DNA stays, 36 bases, in frame from base 1. Cut back by 5 bases and 10 bases, the V and J ends lie 12 bases apart. Rearrangement joined TRBV7-2 to TRBJ2-1, with the D assignment possibly TRBD1 or TRBD2, given 7 matching bases for each. The TCR comes from a woman younger than 35 in good health. The sample was central memory CD4+ T cells from blood. The sequenced DNA: TGTGCCAGCAGCCAGCGGGACAGAGAGCAGTTCTTC. Its protein reads: CASSQRDREQFF.